Presented here are 18 T cell receptor beta chains from one specimen sequenced in a study of CDR3 diversity in severe acne. TCRdb passed the PCR reads through MiXCR, listing each CDR3 protein once. The sample carries under 95,000 distinct CDR3 sequences, about 52% recorded once. The sequenced sample consisted of blood. The source of these receptors is a male donor in good health, serving as a control.

This clonotype was seen repeatedly, ten times or more. The rearrangement uses TRBV25-1 and TRBJ1-2; TRBD1 is a possible D gene (5 bases). Trimming pared 3 bases from V and 6 bases from J, leaving 17 bases between. Germline V gene sequence: CDR1 MGHDK, CDR2 SYGVNS. This CDR3 region has 15 residues. The CDR3 sequence: CASSDSWGRNDGYTF. The CDR3 nucleotides read TGTGCCAGCAGTGACTCTTGGGGCCGGAACGATGGCTACACCTTC.

In the case of this clonotype: Its ends do not fully match the called genes, so a read error is possible. This rearrangement joins TRBV5-1 to TRBJ1-5; perhaps TRBD1 as D (5 bases). CDR3 size: 14 residues. CDR1 is SGHRS, CDR2 YFSETQ, per germline. CDR3 sequence: CTSSLGDSNQPQHF. The CDR3 DNA follows: TGCACCAGCAGCTTGGGGGACAGCAATCAGCCCCAGCATTTT.

This clonotype was found many times. The V and J genes are TRBV24-1 and TRBJ1-2; the D gene is possibly TRBD1 (6 bases). This CDR3 region has 15 residues. CDR1 is KGHDR, CDR2 SFDVKD, per germline. Trimming shortened V by 3 bases and J by 8 bases, and 18 bases separated the two germline ends. CDR3 coding DNA: TGTGCCACCAGTGATCCGAACTTGAACAGGGAAGGCTACACCTTC. This translates into CATSDPNLNREGYTF.

This rearrangement joins TRBV5-1 to TRBJ2-7; 7 bases agree with TRBD2. The CDR3 consists of 14 residues. J was trimmed by 4 bases and V by 1 base; bases with no gene match: 5. Germline V lookup: CDR1 SGHRS, CDR2 YFSETQ. CDR3: CASSLLVAGYEQYF. The CDR3 DNA reads as TGCGCCAGCAGCTTGTTGGTAGCGGGTTACGAGCAGTACTTC.

This clonotype was picked up a small number of times. V and J are TRBV11-3 and TRBJ2-1; 11 positions agree with TRBD1. V lost 1 base, J lost 3 bases, and 5 bases stayed unmatched. The CDR3 loop spans 17 amino acids. The germline V gene has CDR1 SGHNT and CDR2 YENEEA. The CDR3: CASSLVMDRGHYNEQFF. CDR3 sequence (DNA): TGTGCCAGCAGCTTAGTAATGGACAGGGGGCACTACAATGAGCAGTTCTTC.

This chain connects TRBV11-3 to TRBJ2-7; D is undetermined. The ends were cut back, 4 bases at V and 3 bases at J, with 16 bases in the middle. The length of the CDR3 is 15 residues. Germline values: CDR1 SGHNT, CDR2 YENEEA. DNA of the CDR3: TGTGCCAGCAGCTACAGCGCGGAGATGGGCTACGAGCAGTACTTC. This gives the protein CASSYSAEMGYEQYF.

The chain uses TRBV10-3 and TRBJ2-3, with 7 positions matching TRBD2. CDR3 length equals 14 residues. The germline V gene has CDR1 ENHRY and CDR2 SYGVKD. V shed 10 bases and J 5 bases; nucleotides not matched to a gene: 12. The CDR3 reads CASTAGVHRDTQYF. The CDR3 region has the DNA TGTGCCAGCACGGCGGGAGTCCATAGAGATACGCAGTATTTT.

This clonotype was observed at least ten times. This chain uses TRBV19 with TRBJ1-2; D perhaps matches TRBD1 (6 bases). The CDR3 extends over 11 amino acids. With 4 bases removed from V and 13 bases from J, the gap between germline ends came to 13 bases. Looked up from germline, CDR1 is LNHDA and CDR2 is SQIVND (reference sequence). CDR3 loop: CASSTWDTSTF. CDR3 in DNA: TGTGCCAGTAGTACGTGGGACACCTCCACCTTC. The full variable domain, with the rest looked up from reference TRBV19 and TRBJ1-2, is DGGITQSPKYLFRKEGQNVTLSCEQNLNHDAMYWYRQDPGQGLRLIYYSQIVNDFQKGDIAEGYSVSREKKESFPLTVTSAQKNPTAFYLCASSTWDTSTFGSGTRLTVV.

The chain employs TRBV20-1 and TRBJ2-7; 8 bases are shared with TRBD1. The germline V gene has CDR1 DFQATT and CDR2 SNEGSKA (reference sequence). CDR3 size: 13 residues. CDR3 loop: CVVGTGSSYEQYF. CDR3 in DNA: TGCGTAGTCGGGACAGGATCCTCCTACGAGCAGTACTTC.

This clonotype is labeled medium-sized (0.01 to 0.1%). The junction departs from the called germline gene at one end, perhaps through a read error. The chain combines TRBV7-9 with TRBJ2-1, with unresolved D. Germline V CDR1 and CDR2: SEHNR, FQNEAQ (reference sequence). CDR3 length: 12 amino acids. CDR3 residues: CVSSSRHNEQFF. The CDR3 bases are TGTGTCAGCAGCTCCCGACACAATGAGCAGTTCTTC.

This clonotype was seen many times. The rearrangement links TRBV29-1 to TRBJ1-3; no reliable D call. Trimming left V 3 bases short and J 0 bases short, with 6 bases between. This CDR3 has 13 amino acids. Germline CDR1 is SQVTM and CDR2 is ANQGSEA. Here the CDR3 reads CSVEGSSGNTIYF. DNA for the CDR3: TGCAGCGTTGAGGGATCCTCTGGAAACACCATATATTTT.

The chain combines TRBV20-1 with TRBJ2-3; 11 bases match TRBD2. The length of the CDR3 is 15 residues. Losses at the gene ends were 6 bases for V and 5 bases for J; bases not matched to a gene: 10. CDR1 DFQATT and CDR2 SNEGSKA come from the germline V gene (reference sequence). CDR3: CSAGTTSGAGDTQYF. CDR3 DNA: TGCAGTGCCGGAACGACTAGCGGGGCAGGAGATACGCAGTATTTT.

The V and J genes are TRBV7-9 and TRBJ2-3; TRBD2 agrees at 8 bases. The CDR3 extends over 15 amino acids. Per the germline V gene, CDR1 is SEHNR and CDR2 is FQNEAQ (reference sequence). Trimming removed 4 bases from V and 6 bases from J; junction bases left unmatched: 9. The CDR3 loop is CASSSKPGGADTQYF. In nucleotides, the CDR3 is TGTGCCAGCAGCTCCAAGCCGGGAGGGGCGGATACGCAGTATTTT.

This chain connects TRBV7-2 to TRBJ2-7; D gene ambiguous. Germline loops: CDR1 SGHTA, CDR2 FQGNSA. The CDR3 is made up of 14 amino acids. Trimming left V 5 bases short and J 4 bases short, with 15 bases between. The CDR3 protein is CASSPTVLTYEQYF. The DNA for the CDR3 is TGTGCCAGCAGCCCCACTGTACTTACTTACGAGCAGTACTTC.

This chain links TRBV2 with TRBJ1-2, with 7 bases aligning to TRBD1. Trimming at V came to 7 bases and at J to 8 bases, leaving 7 bases not matched to a gene. The CDR3 extends over 12 amino acids. Germline CDR1 is SNHLY and CDR2 is FYNNEI. The CDR3: CASTGTVVGYTF. CDR3 DNA: TGTGCCAGCACCGGGACAGTTGTCGGCTACACCTTC.

The chain has TRBV29-1 and TRBJ2-7; D is unclear. From germline, CDR1 is SQVTM and CDR2 ANQGSEA. CDR3 length: 12 amino acids. CDR3 sequence (DNA): TGCAGTGCTAGAATGACCCGCGGCGAGCAGTACTTC. It encodes CSARMTRGEQYF.

The V gene is TRBV19, the J gene TRBJ2-7; D tentatively fits TRBD1 or TRBD2 (5 bases each). The germline V gene encodes CDR1 LNHDA and CDR2 SQIVND (reference sequence). This CDR3 has 14 residues. Trimming removed 9 bases from V and 7 bases from J, with 22 bases in between. The DNA of the CDR3 is TGTGCCAGCTCCCCTGACACGGGGCTCCTGGAGCAGTACTTC. This codes for CASSPDTGLLEQYF.

This clonotype was seen many times. This sequence joins TRBV28 and TRBJ2-7; D uncertain. The length of the CDR3 is 12 residues. Germline V gives CDR1 MDHEN, CDR2 SYDVKM. V was cut by 6 bases and J by 5 bases, with 11 bases left in between. The CDR3 nucleotides read TGTGCCAGCAGCAGCCCCCAGGACGAGCAGTACTTC. It encodes CASSSPQDEQYF.